The 13 T cell receptor beta chains in this list originate from one sample, sequenced in a study of blood T cell repertoires in COVID-19. Sequencing used immunoSEQ multiplex PCR; TCRdb keeps in-frame clones, though not all of them. In the table there are under 200,000 clones, 85% to 90% of which are singletons. Sequenced input: peripheral blood. Every receptor here comes from a man between 18 and 29 years old with acute or convalescent COVID-19.

The chain links TRBV19 to TRBJ2-7; D might be TRBD2 (5 bases). Deletions cut 3 bases from V and 3 bases from J, with 15 bases between. This CDR3 has 15 residues. Per germline, CDR1 LNHDA and CDR2 SQIVND (reference sequence). The CDR3 DNA is TGTGCCAGTAGTATCCCTAATACTAGGAACTACGAGCAGTACTTC. Protein product: CASSIPNTRNYEQYF.

This chain uses TRBV2 with TRBJ2-1; TRBD2 agrees at 7 bases. The CDR3 runs to 15 residues. J lost 2 bases, V lost 7 bases, and 8 bases had no gene match. Germline V gene data show CDR1 as SNHLY and CDR2 as FYNNEI. The CDR3 DNA follows: TGTGCCAGCACGGTAATCCGGGGGGCCTACAATGAGCAGTTCTTC. It is translated as CASTVIRGAYNEQFF.

This rearrangement joins TRBV30 to TRBJ2-7, with TRBD2 matching over 9 bases. The germline V gene encodes CDR1 GTSNPN and CDR2 SVGIG (reference sequence). The CDR3 is 15 amino acids. J was trimmed by 4 bases and V by 2 bases; bases with no gene match: 9. The CDR3 spells CAWSFGSGGLYEQYF. The CDR3 nucleotides read TGTGCCTGGAGTTTTGGAAGCGGGGGGCTTTACGAGCAGTACTTC.

This chain links TRBV19 with TRBJ2-5; 8 nucleotides match TRBD2. J gave up 4 bases and V 9 bases, and 4 bases lay outside the gene matches. The CDR3 covers 12 residues. Germline assignment: CDR1 LNHDA and CDR2 SQIVND (reference sequence). This CDR3 is CASGGVGETQYF. The CDR3 bases are TGTGCCAGCGGGGGGGTAGGAGAGACCCAGTACTTC.

The rearrangement joins TRBV2 to TRBJ1-3, with 8 bases that match TRBD1. The germline V gene encodes CDR1 SNHLY and CDR2 FYNNEI. The CDR3 contains 14 residues. After removal of 2 bases from V and 7 bases from J, the junction contained 4 bases not matched to a gene. The CDR3 DNA sequence: TGTGCCAGCAGTGAAATGGACAGGGTTAACACCATATATTTT. It yields the protein CASSEMDRVNTIYF.

This clone came up a few times. V and J are TRBV30 and TRBJ1-4; weak D call: TRBD1 (6 bases). The CDR3 extends over 14 amino acids. Trimming removed 0 bases from V and 6 bases from J, with 11 bases in between. The germline V gene has CDR1 GTSNPN and CDR2 SVGIG (reference sequence). The CDR3 DNA follows: TGTGCCTGGAGTGTACGGGGGGGCGATGAAAAACTGTTTTTT. This encodes CAWSVRGGDEKLFF.

For this clone: At one boundary the junction diverges from the germline segment, which might be a read error. The gene calls are TRBV7-2 and TRBJ2-7; the match to TRBD1 covers 8 bases. The V gene's germline CDR1 is SGHTA and CDR2 FQGNSA. This CDR3 is built from 12 residues. The CDR3 region has the DNA TGTGCCAGCAGTTTAGACAGGGGCGAGCAGTACTTC. This encodes CASSLDRGEQYF.

J is TRBJ1-5 and V is TRBV30, with a tentative D call TRBD1 (5 bases). This CDR3 is 14 amino acids long. CDR1 is GTSNPN, CDR2 SVGIG, per germline (reference sequence). Trimming stripped 0 bases from V and 5 bases from J, with 11 bases between. Here the CDR3 DNA reads TGTGCCTGGAGTGTAACAGGAGGGGATCAGCCCCAGCATTTT. Its protein product is CAWSVTGGDQPQHF.

The CDR3 sequence: CSVAVRGEDYGYTF. As DNA, the CDR3 is TGCAGCGTTGCGGTTCGGGGGGAGGACTATGGCTACACCTTC. This sequence joins TRBV29-1 and TRBJ1-2; possibly TRBD1 for D (5 bases). V lost 4 bases and J 3 bases, leaving 15 bases between the germline ends. The CDR3 sequence is 14 residues long. Germline values: CDR1 SQVTM, CDR2 ANQGSEA.

V usage is TRBV2 and J usage is TRBJ1-5, with D possibly TRBD1 on 5 matching bases. V lost 6 bases and J lost 3, with 12 bases in between. The CDR3 length is 14 residues. Germline V lookup: CDR1 SNHLY, CDR2 FYNNEI. CDR3 sequence reads: CASRRDSPNQPQHF. CDR3 sequence (DNA): TGTGCCAGCAGGAGGGACTCCCCCAATCAGCCCCAGCATTTT.

V usage is TRBV3-1 (or the pseudogene TRBV3-2) and J usage is TRBJ1-2; D is undetermined. Per germline, CDR1 LGHDT and CDR2 YNNKEL (reference sequence). V was cut by 2 bases and J by 1 base, with 11 bases left in between. The CDR3 runs to 15 residues. The CDR3 loop reads CASSQLADFNYGYTF. The CDR3 region has the DNA TGTGCCAGCAGCCAATTAGCGGATTTTAACTATGGCTACACCTTC.

V and J are TRBV19 and TRBJ2-1; possibly TRBD2 for D (6 bases). Trimming shortened V by 3 bases and J by 3 bases, and 15 bases separated the two germline ends. CDR3 length equals 16 residues. Germline CDR1 and CDR2: LNHDA and SQIVND (reference sequence). The CDR3 coding sequence is TGTGCCAGTAGTATCGCGGGACTCGGGATCTACAATGAGCAGTTCTTC. Translating gives CASSIAGLGIYNEQFF. Based on the CDR3 plus reference TRBV19 and TRBJ2-1, the full variable domain is DGGITQSPKYLFRKEGQNVTLSCEQNLNHDAMYWYRQDPGQGLRLIYYSQIVNDFQKGDIAEGYSVSREKKESFPLTVTSAQKNPTAFYLCASSIAGLGIYNEQFFGPGTRLTVL.

The J gene is TRBJ1-4, the V gene TRBV3-1 (or the pseudogene TRBV3-2); D ambiguous. CDR3 length equals 14 residues. Germline loops: CDR1 LGHDT, CDR2 YNNKEL (reference sequence). Trimming pared 2 bases from V and 3 bases from J, leaving 7 bases between. The CDR3: CASSQQVANEKLFF. CDR3 in DNA: TGTGCCAGCAGCCAACAGGTGGCTAATGAAAAACTGTTTTTT.